Here is one T cell receptor beta chain with its context. The source of the sample is a study of shared clonotypes between healthy human individuals. Germline V gene lookup returns CDR1 SNHLY and CDR2 FYNNEI. The CDR3 consists of 13 residues. The ends were cut back, 8 bases at V and 5 bases at J, with 12 bases in the middle. Assay used: immunoSEQ multiplex PCR; TCRdb lists only in-frame clones, some missing. Here the sample spans about a million clones, 70% to 85% being singletons. This clonotype originated in a man younger than 30 in good health. Sequencing was carried out using memory CD4+ T cells sorted from blood. Subset in this sample: CD45RA-negative fraction. The chain is built from TRBV2 and TRBJ2-2, with D tentatively TRBD2 (5 bases). CDR3 DNA sequence: TGTGCCAGCCAGGAAGAGCGGACCGGGGAGCTGTTTTTT. It translates to CASQEERTGELFF.